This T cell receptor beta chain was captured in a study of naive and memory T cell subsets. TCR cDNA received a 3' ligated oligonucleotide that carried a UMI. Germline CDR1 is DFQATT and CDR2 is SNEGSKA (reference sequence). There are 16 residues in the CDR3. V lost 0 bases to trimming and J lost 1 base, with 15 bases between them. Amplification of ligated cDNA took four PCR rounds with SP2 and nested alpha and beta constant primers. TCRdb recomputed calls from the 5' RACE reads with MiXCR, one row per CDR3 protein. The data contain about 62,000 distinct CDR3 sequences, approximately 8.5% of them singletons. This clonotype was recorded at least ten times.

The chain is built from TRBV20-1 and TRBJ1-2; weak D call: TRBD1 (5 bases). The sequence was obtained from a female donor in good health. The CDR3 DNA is TGCAGTGCTAGAGATATCCGACAGACCATTAACTATGGCTACACCTTC. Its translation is CSARDIRQTINYGYTF.